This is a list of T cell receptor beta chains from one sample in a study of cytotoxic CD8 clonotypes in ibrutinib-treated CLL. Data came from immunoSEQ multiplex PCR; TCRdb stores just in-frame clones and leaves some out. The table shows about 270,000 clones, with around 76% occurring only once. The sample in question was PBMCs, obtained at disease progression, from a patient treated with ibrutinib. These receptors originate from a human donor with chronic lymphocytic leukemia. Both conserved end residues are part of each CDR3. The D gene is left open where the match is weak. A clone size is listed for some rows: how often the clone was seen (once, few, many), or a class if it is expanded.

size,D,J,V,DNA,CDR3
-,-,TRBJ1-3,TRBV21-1,TGTGCCAGCAGCAAAGCGATTTGGGCGCATCAGAAGGCAGGAAACACCATATATTTT,CASSKAIWAHQKAGNTIYF
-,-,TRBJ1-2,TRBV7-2,TGTGCCAGCAGCTTAGCAGTCAGGGAGCCCACTGTCTTC,CASSLAVREPTVF
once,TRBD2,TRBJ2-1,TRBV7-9,TGTGCCAGCAGCTTAGTAACAACTAGCGGAAGATACAATGAGCAGTTCTTC,CASSLVTTSGRYNEQFF
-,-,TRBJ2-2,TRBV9,TGTGCCAGCAGCGGGGGGGCGGTGACCACCGGGGAGCTGTTTTTT,CASSGGAVTTGELFF
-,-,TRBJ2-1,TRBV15,TGTGCCACCAGCACCCCCTCGAAGGTATACAATGAGCAGTTCTTC,CATSTPSKVYNEQFF
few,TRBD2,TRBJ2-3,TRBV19,TGTGCCAGTAGTATAGATCGACTAGCGGGGGAGCTCACAGATACGCAGTATTTT,CASSIDRLAGELTDTQYF
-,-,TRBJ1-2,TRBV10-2,TGCGCCAGCACCGGGAGGTTTGGCTACACCTTC,CASTGRFGYTF
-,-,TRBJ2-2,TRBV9,TGTGCCAGCAGCGTAGCGGCAGGGGGGCCCGGGGAGCTGTTTTTT,CASSVAAGGPGELFF
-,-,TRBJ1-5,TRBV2,TGTGCCAGCAGTAGGGACAGCAATCAGCCCCAGCATTTT,CASSRDSNQPQHF
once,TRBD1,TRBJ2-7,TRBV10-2,TGCGCCAGCAGAGCGGACAGGGCACACGAGCAGTACTTC,CASRADRAHEQYF
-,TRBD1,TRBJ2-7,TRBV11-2,TGTGCCAGCAGCTTAGGAGGACAGGGGCTCTACGAGCAGTACTTC,CASSLGGQGLYEQYF
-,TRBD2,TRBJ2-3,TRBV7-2,TGTGCCAGCAGCTTAGCGCTTACGTGGGGCGGACTAGACGGCACAGATACGCAGTATTTT,CASSLALTWGGLDGTDTQYF
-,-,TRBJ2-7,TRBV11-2,TGTGCCAGCAGCCTAAACTACGAGCAGTACTTC,CASSLNYEQYF
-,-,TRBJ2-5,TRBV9,TGTGCCAGCAGCGTAGGAGGCGGGACTTCGGAGACCCAGTACTTC,CASSVGGGTSETQYF
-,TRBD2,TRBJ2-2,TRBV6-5,TGTGCCAGCAGTTACAACTCCGGGAGGTGGACCGGGGAGCTGTTTTTT,CASSYNSGRWTGELFF
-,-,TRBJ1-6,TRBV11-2,TGTGCCAGCAGCCCGGACGGGCCCCTCCACTTT,CASSPDGPLHF
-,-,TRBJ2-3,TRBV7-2,TGTGCCAGCAGCTTAACCAAACCACTACGAGATACGCAGTATTTT,CASSLTKPLRDTQYF
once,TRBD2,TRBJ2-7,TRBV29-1,TGCAGCGTTGAGACCGGGAGGGGGGGTTCCTACGAGCAGTACTTC,CSVETGRGGSYEQYF
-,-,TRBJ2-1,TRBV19,TGTGCCAGTAGTATAGTCATTTGGGGGTCGGCTGAGCAGTTCTTC,CASSIVIWGSAEQFF
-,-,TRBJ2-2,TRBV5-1,TGCGCCAGCAGCTTGTCGGCTAGCACCGGGGAGCTGTTTTTT,CASSLSASTGELFF
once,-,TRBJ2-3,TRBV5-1,TGCGCCAGCAGCCCCACGACGGATACGCAGTATTTT,CASSPTTDTQYF
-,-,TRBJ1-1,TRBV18,TGTGCCAGCTCGATGCGGAGGGTCATGAACACTGAAGCTTTCTTT,CASSMRRVMNTEAFF
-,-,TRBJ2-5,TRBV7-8,TGTGCCAGCAGCCACCGGGAGACTCAAGAGACCCAGTACTTC,CASSHRETQETQYF
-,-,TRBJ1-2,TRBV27,TGTGCCAGCAGTTTTTTAGGACATGAAGCTAACTATGGCTACACCTTC,CASSFLGHEANYGYTF
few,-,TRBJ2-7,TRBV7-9,TGTGCCAGCAGCTTCCCCCCCCTCTACGAGCAGTACTTC,CASSFPPLYEQYF
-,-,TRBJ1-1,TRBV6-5,TGTGCCAGCAGACGAAAGCCGAACACTGAAGCTTTCTTT,CASRRKPNTEAFF
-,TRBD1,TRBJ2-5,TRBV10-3,TGTGCCACTCGAGACAGGGGAGGAGAGACCCAGTACTTC,CATRDRGGETQYF
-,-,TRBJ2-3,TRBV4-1,TGCGCCAGCAGCCAAATCGGGGCTAGCACCACAGATACGCAGTATTTT,CASSQIGASTTDTQYF
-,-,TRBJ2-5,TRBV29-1,TGCAGCGTTACAGGGCCCCCAGAGACCCAGTACTTC,CSVTGPPETQYF
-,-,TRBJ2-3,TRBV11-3,TGTGCCAGCAGCTTAAGGGTGCTCACAGATACGCAGTATTTT,CASSLRVLTDTQYF
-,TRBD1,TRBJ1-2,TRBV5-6,TGTGCCAGCAGCCCCGGGACAGGGCCTGAAGGCTACACCTTC,CASSPGTGPEGYTF
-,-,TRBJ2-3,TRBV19,TGTGCCAGTAACGAACTCGGCACAGATACGCAGTATTTT,CASNELGTDTQYF
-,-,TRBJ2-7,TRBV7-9,TGTGCCAGCAGCGGGGGGGCGGGGTGTAGCTCCTACGAGCAGTACTTC,CASSGGAGCSSYEQYF
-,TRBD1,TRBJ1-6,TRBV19,TGTGCCAGCTCCGGCGCCCATGGGGGGGACAGGGGGCATTCACCCCTCCACTTT,CASSGAHGGDRGHSPLHF
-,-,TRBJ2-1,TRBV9,TGTGCCAGCAGCGTAGGGCAGTCTTACAATGAGCAGTTCTTC,CASSVGQSYNEQFF
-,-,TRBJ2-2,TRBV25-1,TGTGCCAGCAGCGGGAGTCCCACCGGGGAGCTGTTTTTT,CASSGSPTGELFF
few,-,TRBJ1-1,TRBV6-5,TGTGCCAGCAGTTACTCCCGGAACACTGAAGCTTTCTTT,CASSYSRNTEAFF
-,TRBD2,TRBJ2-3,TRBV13,TGTGCCAGCAGCAGGACTAGGAGCACAGATACGCAGTATTTT,CASSRTRSTDTQYF
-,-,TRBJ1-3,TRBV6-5,TGTGCCAGCACCGAGAGGGGGATCCGTGGAAACACCATATATTTT,CASTERGIRGNTIYF
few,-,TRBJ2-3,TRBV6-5,TGTGCCAGCAGTTACACGCCCGACACAGATACGCAGTATTTT,CASSYTPDTDTQYF
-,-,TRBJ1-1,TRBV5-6,TGTGCCAGCAGCTTGGACAGATCTGAAGCTTTCTTT,CASSLDRSEAFF
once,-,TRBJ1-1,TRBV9,TGTGCCAGCACCCCCCGAGAAGCTTTCTTT,CASTPREAFF
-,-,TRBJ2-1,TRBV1,TGCACCAGCAGCCAAGACAGGCGGTACAATGAGCAGTTCTTC,CTSSQDRRYNEQFF
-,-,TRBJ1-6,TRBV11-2,TGTGCCAGCAGCTACAAACTGGGTGTGCTCCACTTT,CASSYKLGVLHF
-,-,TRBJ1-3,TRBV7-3,TGTGCCAGCGGCCTGGGAAGTGGAAACACCATATATTTT,CASGLGSGNTIYF
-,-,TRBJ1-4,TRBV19,TGTGCCAGTAGTATGGGGGGATCAACTAATGAAAAACTGTTTTTT,CASSMGGSTNEKLFF
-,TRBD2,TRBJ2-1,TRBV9,TGTGCCAGCAGCGGGGGCCCTAGCGGGAAGGGGAATGAGCAGTTCTTC,CASSGGPSGKGNEQFF
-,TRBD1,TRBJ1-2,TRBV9,TGTGCCAGCAGCGTACAGGACAGGGCTTCGGTCTATGGCTACACCTTC,CASSVQDRASVYGYTF
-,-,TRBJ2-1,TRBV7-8,TGTGCCAGCAGCTTAAGTCAGCGGAGCTCCTACAATGAGCAGTTCTTC,CASSLSQRSSYNEQFF
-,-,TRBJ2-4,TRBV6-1,TGTGCCAGCAGTGAAGGCACCTTCAAAAACATTCAGTACTTC,CASSEGTFKNIQYF
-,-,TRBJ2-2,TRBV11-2,TGTGCCAGCAGCCCTACAGGGCACGGGGAGCTGTTTTTT,CASSPTGHGELFF
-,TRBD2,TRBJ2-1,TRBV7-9,TGTGCCAGCAGCGGGTGGACTAGCAGGTTTGGTGACAATGAGCAGTTCTTC,CASSGWTSRFGDNEQFF
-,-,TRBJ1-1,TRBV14,TGTGCCAGCAGCCAAGATTTAAGCCGAAAAGCTTTCTTT,CASSQDLSRKAFF
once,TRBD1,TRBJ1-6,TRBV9,TGTGCCAGCAGCGCCGGACAGGGAGCAAATTCACCCCTCCACTTT,CASSAGQGANSPLHF
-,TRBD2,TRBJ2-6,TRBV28,TGTGCCAGCAGTTTCCGGGGGGCTGGGGCCAACGTCCTGACTTTC,CASSFRGAGANVLTF
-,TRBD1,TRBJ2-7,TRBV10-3,TGTGCCATCAGGAAGGACAGGGAGACCTACGAGCAGTACTTC,CAIRKDRETYEQYF
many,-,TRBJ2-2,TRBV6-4,TGTGCCAGCAGTGACTCCCGAGCCGGGGAGCTGTTTTTT,CASSDSRAGELFF
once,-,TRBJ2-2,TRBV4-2,TGTGCCAGCAGCCTAGTGGGGGCAGGCACCGGGGAGCTGTTTTTT,CASSLVGAGTGELFF
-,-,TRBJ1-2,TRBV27,TGTGCCAGCAGTTTACTACAGAATTATGGCTACACCTTC,CASSLLQNYGYTF
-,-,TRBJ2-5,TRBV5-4,TGTGCCAGCAGCTCCCCCGGAGAGGAAGAGACCCAGTACTTC,CASSSPGEEETQYF